Each of the 23 T cell receptor beta chains below was sequenced from the same sample in a study of CD8+ T cells in alopecia areata. The sequencing template was cDNA reverse transcribed from extracted RNA. Generated by immunoSEQ multiplex PCR, the TCRdb table keeps only in-frame clones and is missing some. This table has approximately 82,000 clones, just over 50% appearing once. The sample consisted of NKG2D-high CD8+ T cells sorted from blood. These receptor sequences come from a human donor with alopecia areata.

This clone was detected a few times. The V call is TRBV29-1, the J call TRBJ2-1; unclear D gene. The CDR3 length is 15 residues. Looked up from germline, CDR1 is SQVTM and CDR2 is ANQGSEA. The ends were cut back, 2 bases at V and 2 bases at J, with 13 bases in the middle. The CDR3, as DNA: TGCAGCGTTGAAAGCGTAGCAACGACCTACAATGAGCAGTTCTTC. This gives the protein CSVESVATTYNEQFF.

CDR3 region: CSVDTGASTYGYTF. In nucleotides, the CDR3 is TGCAGCGTTGACACAGGGGCGTCGACCTATGGCTACACCTTC. The V gene is TRBV29-1, the J gene TRBJ1-2; 7 bases are shared with TRBD1. The CDR3 contains 14 residues. V lost 3 bases, J lost 4 bases, and 8 bases stayed unmatched. In germline, CDR1 is SQVTM, CDR2 ANQGSEA.

The chain is built from TRBV23-1 and TRBJ2-3; D is tentatively TRBD1 or TRBD2 (7 bases each). TRBV23-1 is an ORF for which the function is uncertain. Trimming removed 2 bases from V and 8 bases from J, with 20 bases in between. This CDR3 is built from 16 residues. This CDR3 reads CASSQPGRGAGVTQYF. In nucleotides, the CDR3 is TGCGCCAGCAGTCAACCCGGCAGGGGGGCGGGGGTTACGCAGTATTTT.

This chain joins TRBV27 and TRBJ2-2; D ambiguous. Germline CDR1 is MNHEY and CDR2 is SMNVEV (reference sequence). This CDR3 has 13 amino acids. Trimming shortened V by 5 bases and J by 4 bases, and 8 bases separated the two germline ends. CDR3: CASSLRGTGELFF. DNA for the CDR3: TGTGCCAGCAGTCTGAGAGGCACCGGGGAGCTGTTTTTT.

The chain links TRBV29-1 to TRBJ2-1, with D perhaps matching TRBD1 (6 bases). From germline, CDR1 is SQVTM and CDR2 ANQGSEA. The CDR3 covers 14 residues. The ends were cut back, 7 bases at V and 10 bases at J, with 23 bases in the middle. The CDR3 DNA reads TGCAGCGCCGTGGGGGCGGAGAGGCGTAAGGAGCAGTTCTTC. Translation: CSAVGAERRKEQFF.

The rearrangement uses TRBV11-2 and TRBJ1-2; D might be TRBD1 (6 bases). The CDR3 consists of 12 residues. Looked up from germline, CDR1 is SGHAT and CDR2 is FQNNGV. The V end lost 7 bases, the J end lost 7 bases, and 13 bases lay between the germline ends. CDR3 nucleotide sequence: TGTGCCAGCAACAAAGGGGGTGGTGGCTACACCTTC. It translates to CASNKGGGGYTF.

This clone was found a few times. CDR3 protein: CSVEGVEYEQYF. As DNA, the CDR3 is TGCAGCGTTGAGGGGGTAGAATACGAGCAGTACTTC. The chain uses TRBV29-1 and TRBJ2-7; D may match TRBD1 or TRBD2 (5 bases each). Looked up from germline, CDR1 is SQVTM and CDR2 is ANQGSEA. The CDR3 extends over 12 amino acids. V was pared by 3 bases and J by 4 bases, with 10 bases between.

Worth noting for this clone: One end of the junction does not line up with germline, which may come from a read error. The V gene is TRBV2, the J gene TRBJ2-3; D is unresolved. The CDR3 sequence is 12 residues long. Germline CDR1 SNHLY, CDR2 FYNNEI. As DNA, the CDR3 is TGTGCCAGCAGTGTAGGTGGAACAGATGTGAATTTT. Translating gives CASSVGGTDVNF.

The chain couples TRBV2 to TRBJ2-3; D not certain. Germline V gene sequence: CDR1 SNHLY, CDR2 FYNNEI. V lost 0 bases and J 2 bases, leaving 6 bases between the germline ends. The CDR3 runs 14 residues. Here the CDR3 DNA reads TGTGCCAGCAGTGAAGCGGACGACACAGATACGCAGTATTTT. This sequence encodes CASSEADDTDTQYF.

The CDR3: CSARQGSDEQFF. DNA of the CDR3: TGCAGCGCGAGACAGGGATCGGATGAGCAGTTCTTC. The chain employs TRBV29-1 and TRBJ2-1; 7 nucleotides align to TRBD1. Trimming took 7 bases from V and 8 from J; bases not matched to a gene: 8. The CDR3 is 12 amino acids. Germline values: CDR1 SQVTM, CDR2 ANQGSEA.

The chain is built from TRBV4-2 and TRBJ2-3; D uncertain. Germline-derived CDR1 and CDR2 are LGHNA and YNFKEQ. This CDR3 spans 13 amino acids. Trimming pared 0 bases from V and 3 bases from J, leaving 4 bases between. The CDR3 sequence: CASSQDLTDTQYF. The CDR3 nucleotides are TGTGCCAGCAGCCAAGATCTGACAGATACGCAGTATTTT.

This chain uses TRBV28 with TRBJ2-5; D is possibly TRBD1 (6 bases). Germline CDR1 reads MDHEN; CDR2 reads SYDVKM. The germline V and J ends were trimmed by 4 bases and 2 bases, with 14 bases remaining between them. CDR3 length: 15 amino acids. The CDR3 loop is CASSSDSSLQETQYF. CDR3 nucleotide sequence: TGTGCCAGCAGTTCGGACAGCTCATTACAAGAGACCCAGTACTTC. Looking up the rest from reference TRBV28 and TRBJ2-5 gives the full variable domain: DVKVTQSSRYLVKRTGEKVFLECVQDMDHENMFWYRQDPGLGLRLIYFSYDVKMKEKGDIPEGYSVSREKKERFSLILESASTNQTSMYLCASSSDSSLQETQYFGPGTRLLVL.

This clone was found a few times. V and J are TRBV30 and TRBJ2-1, with 15 bases fitting TRBD2. With 1 base clipped from V and 0 bases from J, the junction kept 13 bases outside the gene matches. This CDR3 is 21 amino acids long. The germline V gene has CDR1 GTSNPN and CDR2 SVGIG (reference sequence). In DNA form, the CDR3 reads TGTGCCTGGAGTGGGAGTTTGGGGACTAGCGGGAGGACAAGCTCCTACAATGAGCAGTTCTTC. This gives the protein CAWSGSLGTSGRTSSYNEQFF.

This clone showed up many times. The chain has TRBV28 and TRBJ2-4, with 8 nucleotides matching TRBD2. The CDR3 runs 14 residues. After removal of 5 bases from V and 4 bases from J, the junction contained 4 bases not matched to a gene. The germline V gene encodes CDR1 MDHEN and CDR2 SYDVKM. In DNA, the CDR3 is TGTGCCAGCAGTCCCCAGCGGGGGAAAAACATTCAGTACTTC. This sequence encodes CASSPQRGKNIQYF.

The chain recombines TRBV5-1 with TRBJ2-7; D perhaps matches TRBD2 (5 bases). Germline-derived CDR1 and CDR2 are SGHRS and YFSETQ. CDR3 length: 15 residues. Trimming left V 4 bases short and J 6 bases short, with 20 bases between. CDR3 in amino acids: CASSHPGGGFLEQYF. The CDR3 DNA reads as TGCGCCAGCAGCCACCCCGGTGGCGGGTTTCTCGAGCAGTACTTC.

This chain uses TRBV7-2 with TRBJ2-5; D perhaps matches TRBD2 (6 bases). The CDR3 is 13 amino acids. Trimming stripped 4 bases from V and 5 bases from J, with 11 bases between. CDR1 SGHTA and CDR2 FQGNSA come from the germline V gene. CDR3 in amino acids: CASSWGERETQYF. CDR3 nucleotide sequence: TGTGCCAGCAGCTGGGGGGAACGGGAGACCCAGTACTTC.

The rearrangement links TRBV29-1 to TRBJ2-5, with D maybe TRBD2 (6 bases). The J call could be wrong; TRBJ2-7 is a better fit for the DNA end. The germline gives CDR1 SQVTM, CDR2 ANQGSEA. CDR3 size: 13 residues. The CDR3 sequence is CSVPGLNSYEQYF. CDR3 in DNA: TGCAGCGTTCCGGGACTCAACTCCTACGAGCAGTACTTC.

On this clone: This CDR3 is also generated by other DNA sequences in the sample. This chain connects TRBV11-2 to TRBJ2-7; 7 positions match TRBD1. After removal of 1 base from V and 2 bases from J, the junction contained 2 bases not matched to a gene. Germline CDR1 and CDR2: SGHAT and FQNNGV. The CDR3 spans 14 residues. The chain's CDR3 is CASSLGQGAYEQYF. The CDR3 DNA sequence: TGTGCCAGCAGCTTAGGTCAGGGGGCCTACGAGCAGTACTTC. Supplemented by reference TRBV11-2 and TRBJ2-7, the full variable domain reads EAGVAQSPRYKIIEKRQSVAFWCNPISGHATLYWYQQILGQGPKLLIQFQNNGVVDDSQLPKDRFSAERLKGVDSTLKIQPAKLEDSAVYLCASSLGQGAYEQYFGPGTRLTVT.

The table lists this clone with a few counts. This sequence joins TRBV29-1 and TRBJ2-1, with D perhaps being TRBD1 or TRBD2 (5 bases each). From germline, CDR1 is SQVTM and CDR2 ANQGSEA. The CDR3 runs 14 residues. The V gene lost 5 bases and the J gene lost 8 bases, with 19 bases spanning the gap. The CDR3 sequence is CSVPGRGAFDEQFF. The CDR3 DNA is TGCAGCGTTCCGGGAAGGGGCGCATTTGATGAGCAGTTCTTC.

The chain recombines TRBV9 with TRBJ2-7; no clear D gene. CDR1 and CDR2 from the germline V gene are SGDLS and YYNGEE. The CDR3 sequence is 12 residues long. CDR3: CSSSGDGYEQYF. In nucleotides, the CDR3 is TGTTCCTCCTCGGGCGACGGCTACGAGCAGTACTTC.

There are a few counts of this clone. The V call is TRBV29-1, the J call TRBJ1-1; D may be TRBD1 (5 bases). The CDR3 runs 14 residues. Germline loops: CDR1 SQVTM, CDR2 ANQGSEA. V was pared by 4 bases and J by 0 bases, with 12 bases between. CDR3 sequence reads: CSVGGTAMNTEAFF. CDR3 DNA: TGCAGCGTTGGGGGGACCGCCATGAACACTGAAGCTTTCTTT.

This clone was detected a few times. The chain is built from TRBV29-1 and TRBJ2-1; D is unclear. The germline CDR1 and CDR2 sequences are SQVTM and ANQGSEA. CDR3 length: 11 amino acids. V was shortened by 4 bases and J by 3 bases, with 4 bases between the two germline ends. Here the CDR3 reads CSVVIYNEQFF. The CDR3 region has the DNA TGCAGCGTTGTTATCTACAATGAGCAGTTCTTC.

The chain couples TRBV29-1 to TRBJ2-7, with 7 bases identical to TRBD1. Losses at the gene ends were 3 bases for V and 1 base for J; bases not matched to a gene: 6. Germline V gene data show CDR1 as SQVTM and CDR2 as ANQGSEA. This CDR3 has 14 amino acids. The CDR3 sequence is CSVDLGTASYEQYF. The CDR3 DNA reads as TGCAGCGTTGATTTGGGGACAGCTTCCTACGAGCAGTACTTC.